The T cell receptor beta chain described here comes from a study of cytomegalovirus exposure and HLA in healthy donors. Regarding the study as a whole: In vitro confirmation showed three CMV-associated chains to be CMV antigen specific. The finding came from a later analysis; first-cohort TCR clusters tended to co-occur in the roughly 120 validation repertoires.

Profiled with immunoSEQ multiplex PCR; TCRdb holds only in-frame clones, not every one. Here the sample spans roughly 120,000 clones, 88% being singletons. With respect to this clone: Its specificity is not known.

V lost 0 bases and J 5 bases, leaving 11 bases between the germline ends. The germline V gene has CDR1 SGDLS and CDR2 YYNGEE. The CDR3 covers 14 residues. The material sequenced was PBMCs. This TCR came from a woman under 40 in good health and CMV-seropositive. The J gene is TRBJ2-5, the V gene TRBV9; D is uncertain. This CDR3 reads CASSVAGDTETQYF. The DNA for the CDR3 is TGTGCCAGCAGCGTAGCCGGTGATACGGAGACCCAGTACTTC.